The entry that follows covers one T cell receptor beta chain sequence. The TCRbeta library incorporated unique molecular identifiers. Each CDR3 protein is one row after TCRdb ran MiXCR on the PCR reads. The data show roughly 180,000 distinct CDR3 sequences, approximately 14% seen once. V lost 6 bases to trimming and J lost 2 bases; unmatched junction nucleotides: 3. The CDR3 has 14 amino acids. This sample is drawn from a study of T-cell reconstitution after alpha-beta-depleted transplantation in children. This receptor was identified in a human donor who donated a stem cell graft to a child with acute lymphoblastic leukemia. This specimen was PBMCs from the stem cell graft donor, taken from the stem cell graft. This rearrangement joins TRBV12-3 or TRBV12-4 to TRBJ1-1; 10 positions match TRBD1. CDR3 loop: CASRGTGVNTEAFF. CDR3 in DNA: TGTGCCAGCAGGGGGACAGGGGTAAACACTGAAGCTTTCTTT.